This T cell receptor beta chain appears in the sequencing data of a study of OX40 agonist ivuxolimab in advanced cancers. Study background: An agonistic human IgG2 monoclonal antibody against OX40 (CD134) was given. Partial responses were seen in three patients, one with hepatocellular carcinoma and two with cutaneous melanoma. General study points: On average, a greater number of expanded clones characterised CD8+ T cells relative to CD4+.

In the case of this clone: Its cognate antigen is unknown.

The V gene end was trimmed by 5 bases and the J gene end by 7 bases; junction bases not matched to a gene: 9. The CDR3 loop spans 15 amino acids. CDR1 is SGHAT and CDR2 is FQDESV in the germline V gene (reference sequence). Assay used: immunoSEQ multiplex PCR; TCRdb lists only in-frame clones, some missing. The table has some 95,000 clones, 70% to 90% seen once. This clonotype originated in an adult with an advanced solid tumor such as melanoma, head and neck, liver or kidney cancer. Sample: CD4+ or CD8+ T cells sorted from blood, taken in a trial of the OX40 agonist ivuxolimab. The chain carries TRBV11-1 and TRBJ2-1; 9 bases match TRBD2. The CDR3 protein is CASSIPAGGLNEQFF. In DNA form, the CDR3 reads TGTGCCAGCAGCATCCCTGCGGGGGGGCTAAATGAGCAGTTCTTC.